Below, 27 T cell receptor beta chains from the same sample are listed, as sequenced in a study of shared clonotypes between healthy human individuals. Some clones are missing from TCRdb's copy, which holds only in-frame ones; the method was immunoSEQ multiplex PCR. The repertoire holds about a million clones, with around three quarters as singletons. Sequencing was performed on memory CD4+ T cells from PBMCs. This sample's subset: CD45RA-negative fraction. The receptors were gathered from a man aged 18 to 29 in good health. Some clones in this sample may be carry-over from other donors' samples.

The genes are TRBV11-3 and TRBJ2-1; weak D call: TRBD2 (6 bases). The CDR3 loop spans 15 amino acids. V was clipped by 0 bases and J by 3 bases, with 9 bases between them. Germline CDR1 and CDR2: SGHNT and YENEEA. In nucleotides, the CDR3 is TGTGCCAGCAGCTTAGAAAGCGGGTTCTACAATGAGCAGTTCTTC. Translated, it gives CASSLESGFYNEQFF.

The CDR3 DNA reads TGTGCCAGCAGCCCAAGGAGAAATCAAGGGGAGACCCAGTACTTC. Its translation: CASSPRRNQGETQYF. The V gene is TRBV7-7, the J gene TRBJ2-5; no definite D call. This CDR3 has 15 residues. Germline-derived CDR1 and CDR2 are SSHAT and FNYEAQ (reference sequence). Trimming stripped 5 bases from V and 5 bases from J, with 18 bases between.

The chain recombines TRBV11-1 with TRBJ2-1, with D hard to call. V was pared by 6 bases and J by 5 bases, with 11 bases between. Germline V gives CDR1 SGHAT, CDR2 FQDESV (reference sequence). The CDR3 is 13 amino acids. For the CDR3, the DNA is TGTGCCAGCAGTGTATCGAGGAACAATGAGCAGTTCTTC. As protein: CASSVSRNNEQFF. Based on the CDR3 plus reference TRBV11-1 and TRBJ2-1, the full variable domain is EAEVAQSPRYKITEKSQAVAFWCDPISGHATLYWYRQILGQGPELLVQFQDESVVDDSQLPKDRFSAERLKGVDSTLKIQPAELGDSAMYLCASSVSRNNEQFFGPGTRLTVL.

The rearrangement uses TRBV11-1 and TRBJ2-1, with D perhaps matching TRBD1 or TRBD2 (5 bases each). Trimming took 1 base from V and 0 from J, leaving 10 bases between them. This CDR3 spans 16 amino acids. Germline V gives CDR1 SGHAT, CDR2 FQDESV (reference sequence). The chain's CDR3 is CASSLDGDRSYNEQFF. The CDR3 region has the DNA TGTGCCAGCAGCTTAGATGGGGACCGCTCCTACAATGAGCAGTTCTTC. Looking up the rest from reference TRBV11-1 and TRBJ2-1 gives the full variable domain: EAEVAQSPRYKITEKSQAVAFWCDPISGHATLYWYRQILGQGPELLVQFQDESVVDDSQLPKDRFSAERLKGVDSTLKIQPAELGDSAMYLCASSLDGDRSYNEQFFGPGTRLTVL.

This clone was seen only a few times. The CDR3 coding sequence is TGTGCCAGCAGTAAAGGTAGCGGGAGGAACAATGAGCAGTTCTTC. This codes for CASSKGSGRNNEQFF. This chain joins TRBV7-3 and TRBJ2-1, with 10 bases fitting TRBD2. The CDR3 has 15 residues. V was clipped by 6 bases and J by 5 bases; unmatched bases: 7. CDR1 is SGHTA and CDR2 is FQGTGA in the germline V gene.

The rearrangement uses TRBV7-3 and TRBJ2-1, with 9 bases lining up with TRBD1. Germline CDR1 and CDR2: SGHTA and FQGTGA. The J segment lost 8 bases and the V segment lost 5 bases, leaving 16 bases of the junction unmatched. The CDR3 covers 17 residues. This CDR3 reads CASSLVAWGQGVHEQFF. CDR3 sequence (DNA): TGTGCCAGCAGCCTGGTCGCTTGGGGACAGGGTGTGCATGAGCAGTTCTTC. Together with reference TRBV7-3 and TRBJ2-1, the CDR3 gives the full variable domain: GAGVSQTPSNKVTEKGKYVELRCDPISGHTALYWYRQSLGQGPEFLIYFQGTGAADDSGLPNDRFFAVRPEGSVSTLKIQRTERGDSAVYLCASSLVAWGQGVHEQFFGPGTRLTVL.

V usage is TRBV10-2 and J usage is TRBJ1-5; D gene unclear. Germline V lookup: CDR1 WSHSY, CDR2 SAAADI. The CDR3 spans 14 residues. The V end was cut by 2 bases, the J end by 3 bases, with 8 bases between. The CDR3: CASSELRYNQPQHF. The CDR3 bases are TGCGCCAGCAGTGAGCTTCGCTACAATCAGCCCCAGCATTTT.

This CDR3 reads CASSPGTWNTEAFF. CDR3 DNA sequence: TGTGCCAGCAGCCCCGGGACATGGAACACTGAAGCTTTCTTT. This chain links TRBV5-5 with TRBJ1-1; tentative D call: TRBD1 (6 bases). The V gene's germline CDR1 is SGHKS and CDR2 YYEKEE (reference sequence). Trimming removed 4 bases at V and 1 base at J, with 11 bases between. The CDR3 extends over 14 amino acids.

This chain connects TRBV4-2 to TRBJ2-7, with D possibly TRBD1 on 5 matching bases. The CDR3 spans 13 residues. Deletions cut 1 base from V and 6 bases from J, with 10 bases between. Per germline, CDR1 LGHNA and CDR2 YNFKEQ. The CDR3 region is CASSQAGPGEQYF. The CDR3, as DNA: TGTGCCAGCAGCCAAGCAGGGCCTGGCGAGCAGTACTTC.

The rearrangement links TRBV2 to TRBJ2-3, with D unclear. The CDR3 loop spans 12 amino acids. Germline-derived CDR1 and CDR2 are SNHLY and FYNNEI. V shed 4 bases and J shed 2 bases, with 4 bases lying between them. CDR3 DNA: TGTGCCAGCAGTGGTCTCACAGATACGCAGTATTTT. Protein sequence: CASSGLTDTQYF. The full variable domain, rest sourced from reference TRBV2 and TRBJ2-3, is EPEVTQTPSHQVTQMGQEVILRCVPISNHLYFYWYRQILGQKVEFLVSFYNNEISEKSEIFDDQFSVERPDGSNFTLKIRSTKLEDSAMYFCASSGLTDTQYFGPGTRLTVL.

The chain uses TRBV5-1 and TRBJ1-1; D call uncertain. V lost 5 bases, J lost 5 bases, and 13 bases lay in between. The CDR3 consists of 13 residues. Looked up from germline, CDR1 is SGHRS and CDR2 is YFSETQ. Written as DNA, the CDR3 is TGCGCCAGCAGTGATACAGAGGGAACTGAAGCTTTCTTT. Its translation is CASSDTEGTEAFF.

The rearrangement uses TRBV5-1 and TRBJ2-7; D gene unclear. There are 12 residues in the CDR3. V was pared by 4 bases and J by 4 bases, with 9 bases between. CDR1 is SGHRS, CDR2 YFSETQ, per germline. The CDR3 here is CASSMESYEQYF. Written as DNA, the CDR3 is TGCGCCAGCAGCATGGAATCATACGAGCAGTACTTC. The whole variable domain, filled in from reference TRBV5-1 and TRBJ2-7, reads KAGVTQTPRYLIKTRGQQVTLSCSPISGHRSVSWYQQTPGQGLQFLFEYFSETQRNKGNFPGRFSGRQFSNSRSEMNVSTLELGDSALYLCASSMESYEQYFGPGTRLTVT.

The chain joins TRBV28 to TRBJ2-2; 8 nucleotides align to TRBD1. CDR3 size: 14 residues. Germline V gene data show CDR1 as MDHEN and CDR2 as SYDVKM. Trimming took 7 bases from V and 4 from J; bases not matched to a gene: 5. The DNA of the CDR3 is TGTGCCAGCATCGGACAGGGTGCCACCGGGGAGCTGTTTTTT. Translating gives CASIGQGATGELFF.

The rearrangement uses TRBV27 and TRBJ1-3, with D perhaps matching TRBD1 (5 bases). The CDR3 length is 15 residues. The germline V and J ends were trimmed by 4 bases and 0 bases, with 10 bases remaining between them. The germline V gene encodes CDR1 MNHEY and CDR2 SMNVEV (reference sequence). Here the CDR3 reads CASSSRGLSGNTIYF. The CDR3 DNA is TGTGCCAGCAGTTCTCGGGGCCTCTCTGGAAACACCATATATTTT.

The V and J genes are TRBV5-1 and TRBJ1-4; D call uncertain. Germline CDR1 is SGHRS and CDR2 is YFSETQ. There are 16 residues in the CDR3. V shed 0 bases and J shed 0 bases, with 9 bases lying between them. The CDR3, as DNA: TGCGCCAGCAGCTTGGGAGCAGCCTCAACTAATGAAAAACTGTTTTTT. It translates to CASSLGAASTNEKLFF. The full variable domain, its missing parts supplied by reference TRBV5-1 and TRBJ1-4, is KAGVTQTPRYLIKTRGQQVTLSCSPISGHRSVSWYQQTPGQGLQFLFEYFSETQRNKGNFPGRFSGRQFSNSRSEMNVSTLELGDSALYLCASSLGAASTNEKLFFGSGTQLSVL.

In DNA form, the CDR3 reads TGTGCCAGCAGCCACAGCAGCGGGAGGTTTTACGAGCAGTACTTC. This encodes CASSHSSGRFYEQYF. The chain uses TRBV9 and TRBJ2-7; 9 bases are a match to TRBD2. The CDR3 is 15 residues long. Germline assignment: CDR1 SGDLS and CDR2 YYNGEE. V was pared by 4 bases and J by 4 bases, with 9 bases of the junction left unmatched.

This clone was recorded many times. V is TRBV5-1 and J is TRBJ2-1, with TRBD2 matching over 10 bases. The CDR3 is 18 amino acids. CDR1 and CDR2 (germline): SGHRS, YFSETQ. J gave up 0 bases and V 4 bases, and 10 bases lay outside the gene matches. This CDR3 reads CASSPRILAGTSYNEQFF. CDR3 nucleotides: TGCGCCAGCAGCCCGCGAATACTAGCGGGAACCTCCTACAATGAGCAGTTCTTC.

The CDR3 protein is CASSLRQGGAGETQYF. For the CDR3, the DNA is TGTGCCAGCAGCCTTCGCCAAGGGGGCGCGGGGGAGACCCAGTACTTC. The rearrangement joins TRBV7-3 to TRBJ2-5; a weak D match, TRBD1 (7 bases). This CDR3 is 16 amino acids long. Germline CDR1 and CDR2: SGHTA and FQGTGA. Deletions cut 5 bases from V and 5 bases from J, with 21 bases between.

J is TRBJ1-2 and V is TRBV5-4; a weak D match, TRBD1 (6 bases). Between the trimmed V and J ends, which lost 0 bases and 8 bases, there was a span of 17 bases. The germline CDR1 and CDR2 sequences are SGHNT and YYREEE (reference sequence). The length of the CDR3 is 15 residues. CDR3 sequence (DNA): TGTGCCAGCAGCTTGGATCCGGGGGCGGTTGAGGGCTACACCTTC. Amino acids: CASSLDPGAVEGYTF.

This chain connects TRBV4-3 to TRBJ2-6; TRBD1 might be the D (5 bases). The CDR3 has 13 amino acids. CDR1 is LGHNA and CDR2 is YSLEER in the germline V gene. The V and J ends lost 6 bases and 2 bases respectively, with 5 bases between them. This CDR3 is CASRGPGANVLTF. The CDR3, as DNA: TGCGCCAGCAGGGGGCCTGGGGCCAACGTCCTGACTTTC.

Notes on this clone: This sample includes further DNA sequences coding for the same CDR3. The rearrangement uses TRBV18 and TRBJ2-7; TRBD1 might be the D (6 bases). CDR3 length equals 13 residues. V shed 4 bases and J shed 2 bases, with 9 bases lying between them. The germline gives CDR1 KGHSH, CDR2 LQKENI. This CDR3 is CASSQGQTYEQYF. CDR3 bases: TGTGCCAGCTCACAGGGACAAACCTACGAGCAGTACTTC.

In DNA, the CDR3 is TGTGCCAGCAGCCGTACACCGTCCTACGAGCAGTACTTC. Translation: CASSRTPSYEQYF. This sequence joins TRBV7-2 and TRBJ2-7; D is unclear. V was shortened by 5 bases and J by 1 base, with 9 bases between the two germline ends. CDR3 size: 13 residues. Germline CDR1 reads SGHTA; CDR2 reads FQGNSA.

V usage is TRBV30 and J usage is TRBJ2-1, with D uncertain. The CDR3 is 13 residues long. CDR1 GTSNPN and CDR2 SVGIG come from the germline V gene (reference sequence). Trimming took off 3 bases at V and 4 bases at J, with 10 bases between the two ends. In nucleotides, the CDR3 is TGTGCCTGGAGCAGGCGGTGGTACAATGAGCAGTTCTTC. It translates to CAWSRRWYNEQFF.

J is TRBJ2-5 and V is TRBV15; D is unresolved. The CDR3 has 14 residues. V was cut by 1 base and J by 5 bases, with 11 bases left in between. Germline loops: CDR1 LNHNV, CDR2 YYDKDF (reference sequence). CDR3 nucleotide sequence: TGTGCCACCAGCAGAGTCTCAGTAGGGGAGACCCAGTACTTC. This codes for CATSRVSVGETQYF.

The chain links TRBV14 to TRBJ2-1; TRBD1 or TRBD2 may be the D gene (5 bases each). Germline V gene sequence: CDR1 SGHDN, CDR2 FVKESK. This CDR3 comprises 13 residues. The ends were cut back, 4 bases at V and 9 bases at J, with 13 bases in the middle. The CDR3 loop reads CASSRQTRGEQFF. CDR3 nucleotides: TGTGCCAGCAGCCGACAAACTAGGGGTGAGCAGTTCTTC.

This chain links TRBV5-1 with TRBJ2-3, with 12 bases that match TRBD1. V gave up 2 bases and J gave up 4 bases; unmatched junction bases: 8. Germline V gene data show CDR1 as SGHRS and CDR2 as YFSETQ. This CDR3 spans 17 amino acids. In DNA form, the CDR3 reads TGCGCCAGCAGCTTACGCGGGACAGGGGGCGAGGCAGATACGCAGTATTTT. Its protein is CASSLRGTGGEADTQYF.

The chain employs TRBV6-5 and TRBJ2-1, with TRBD1 identical over 7 bases. The CDR3 length is 15 residues. The J segment lost 10 bases and the V segment lost 7 bases, leaving 16 bases of the junction unmatched. Germline V gives CDR1 MNHEY, CDR2 SVGAGI. In DNA, the CDR3 is TGTGCCAGCAAGAGGGGGCGCTGGGTTTTCGACGAGCAGTTCTTC. Residues: CASKRGRWVFDEQFF.